The source of this T cell receptor (beta chain) is a study of blood T cell repertoires in COVID-19. The protocol was immunoSEQ multiplex PCR, while the TCRdb copy is restricted to in-frame clones and leaves out a portion. The sample lists 300,000 or so clones, around 90% occurring once. Germline V gene sequence: CDR1 SGHDT, CDR2 YYEEEE. Losses at the gene ends were 2 bases for V and 3 bases for J; bases not matched to a gene: 2. This CDR3 has 15 amino acids. The gene calls are TRBV5-6 and TRBJ2-1, with 10 bases matching TRBD2. This sequence was found in a young woman with COVID-19, enrolled during active disease. Material for sequencing was peripheral blood. CDR3 bases: TGTGCCAGCAGCTTATTAGCGGGAGGCTACAATGAGCAGTTCTTC. Translating gives CASSLLAGGYNEQFF.